One TCR beta chain is described in this entry. Its specificity is not known. Measured with immunoSEQ multiplex PCR; TCRdb has only the in-frame clones, and not every one. The repertoire has 100,000 to 150,000 clones, around 90% of them found once; the top ten carry around 1.9%. This entry belongs to a study of cytomegalovirus exposure and HLA in healthy donors. This CDR3 is 17 amino acids long. V was pared by 8 bases and J by 3 bases, with 18 bases of the junction left unmatched. CDR1 and CDR2 (germline): SQVTM, ANQGSEA. Broader study findings: The CMV antigen specificity of three CMV-associated chains was confirmed through in vitro analysis. Per published reports, the classifier diagnosed cytomegalovirus status with high specificity and sensitivity.

Donors were drawn from the approximately 110-subject validation cohort, separate from the approximately 670-subject first cohort. This clonotype was sampled from a woman between 18 and 29 years old in good health and CMV-seronegative. The chain carries TRBV29-1 and TRBJ2-2; 7 positions agree with TRBD2. Specimen: PBMCs. CDR3 region: CSTSGTIGQEYTGELFF. In DNA, the CDR3 is TGCAGCACCTCCGGGACTATTGGCCAGGAATACACCGGGGAGCTGTTTTTT.